This T cell receptor (beta chain) was sequenced for a study of early stage breast cancer tumors. TCRdb's copy holds only in-frame clones and misses some; the assay was immunoSEQ multiplex PCR. The table lists about 31,000 clones, around 67% of them singletons. Germline CDR1 and CDR2: SGHAT and FQDESV (reference sequence). This CDR3 has 15 amino acids. V was clipped by 6 bases and J by 5 bases; unmatched bases: 9. This clone was counted between two and nine times. The antigen remains undetermined. Whole-study findings and limits: Blood repertoires resembled normal breast more than tumor.

The chain uses TRBV11-1 and TRBJ2-1, with 8 bases fitting TRBD2. This sequence was found in a person aged 30-39 years with breast cancer. The sample was breast tumor tissue. The CDR3 sequence: CASRPLAGGNNEQFF. CDR3 sequence (DNA): TGTGCCAGCAGACCCCTAGCGGGCGGTAACAATGAGCAGTTCTTC.